This T cell receptor (beta chain) comes out of a study of T cell changes during pregnancy in multiple sclerosis. Clones were read by immunoSEQ multiplex PCR, and TCRdb kept only the in-frame ones, dropping some. The table has about 50,000 clones, more than 85% seen once. V lost 7 bases, J lost 1 base, and 9 bases stayed unmatched. This CDR3 is 15 amino acids long. CDR1 is SNHLY, CDR2 FYNNEI, per germline. The sequencing used CD8+ T cells from peripheral blood mononuclear cells, collected after pregnancy. The receptor comes from a female donor with multiple sclerosis, enrolled in a pregnancy study. The chain carries TRBV2 and TRBJ2-5; TRBD1 matches at 7 bases. CDR3 loop: CASTEGAGLQETQYF. In DNA, the CDR3 is TGTGCCAGCACCGAGGGGGCAGGACTCCAAGAGACCCAGTACTTC.